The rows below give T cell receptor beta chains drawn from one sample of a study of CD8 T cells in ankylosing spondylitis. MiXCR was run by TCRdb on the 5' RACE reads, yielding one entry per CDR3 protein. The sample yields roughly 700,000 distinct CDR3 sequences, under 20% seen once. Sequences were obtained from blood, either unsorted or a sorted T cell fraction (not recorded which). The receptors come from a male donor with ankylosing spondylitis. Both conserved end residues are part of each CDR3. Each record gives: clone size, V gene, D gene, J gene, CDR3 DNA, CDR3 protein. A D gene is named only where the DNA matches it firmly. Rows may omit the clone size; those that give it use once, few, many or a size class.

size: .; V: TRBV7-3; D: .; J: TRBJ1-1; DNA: TGTGCCAGCAGCGAAACAAGTGGCACTGAAGCTTTCTTT; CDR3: CASSETSGTEAFF
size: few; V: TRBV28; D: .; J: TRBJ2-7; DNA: TGTGCCAGCAGTTTAAAGCTGACACCCTCCTACGAGCAGTACTTC; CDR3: CASSLKLTPSYEQYF
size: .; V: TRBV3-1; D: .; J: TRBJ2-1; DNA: TGTGCCAGCAGCCGTCGCGGGGTAACCTACAATGAGCAGTTCTTC; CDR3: CASSRRGVTYNEQFF
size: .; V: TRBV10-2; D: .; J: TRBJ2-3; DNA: TGCGCCAGCGGACCAACCGGGACTCCCCTTCCAGCAGATACGCAGTATTTT; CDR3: CASGPTGTPLPADTQYF
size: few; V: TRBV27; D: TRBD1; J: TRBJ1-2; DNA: TGTGCCAGCAGTCATCGACAGGGGTATTATGGCTACACCTTC; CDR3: CASSHRQGYYGYTF
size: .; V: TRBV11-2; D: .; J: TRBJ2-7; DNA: TGTGCCAGCACCATCGGGGGCGAGCAGTACTTC; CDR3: CASTIGGEQYF
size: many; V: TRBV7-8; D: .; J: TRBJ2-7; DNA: TGTGCCAGCAGCTTAGTGGCGGACCTCTCCTACGAGCAGTACTTC; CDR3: CASSLVADLSYEQYF
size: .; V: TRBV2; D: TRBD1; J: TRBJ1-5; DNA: TGTGCCAGCAGTGGAGACCAGGACAGGAGCAATCAGCCCCAGCATTTT; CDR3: CASSGDQDRSNQPQHF
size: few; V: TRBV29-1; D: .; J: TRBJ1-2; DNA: TGCAGCGAACTTTCTAACTATGGCTACACCTTC; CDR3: CSELSNYGYTF
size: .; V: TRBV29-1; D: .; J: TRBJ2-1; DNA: TGCAGCGTTGATCGGGTTGGGAGCTACAATGAGCAGTTCTTC; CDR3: CSVDRVGSYNEQFF
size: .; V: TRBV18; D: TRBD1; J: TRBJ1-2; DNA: TGTGCCAGCTCACCACGGACAGGGGGACCAAACTATGGCTACACCTTC; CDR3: CASSPRTGGPNYGYTF
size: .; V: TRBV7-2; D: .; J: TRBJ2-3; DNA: TGTGCCAGCAGCTTAGAACAAATAAGCACAGATACGCAGTATTTT; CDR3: CASSLEQISTDTQYF
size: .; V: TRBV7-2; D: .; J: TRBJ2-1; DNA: TGTGCCAGCAGCTTAGGGTTTACTAGCTTCAATGAGCAGTTCTTC; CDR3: CASSLGFTSFNEQFF
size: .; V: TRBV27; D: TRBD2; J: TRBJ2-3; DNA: TGTGCCAGCAGTTTACAAGTAGCGGGAGCTAGCACAGATACGCAGTATTTT; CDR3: CASSLQVAGASTDTQYF
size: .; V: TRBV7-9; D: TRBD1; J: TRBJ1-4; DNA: TGTGCCAGCAGGCAGACAGGGGTTGATGAAAAACTGTTTTTT; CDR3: CASRQTGVDEKLFF
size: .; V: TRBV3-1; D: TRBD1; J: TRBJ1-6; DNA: TGTGCCAGCAGCCAAGGGGACAGGGGTGAGTCACCCCTCCACTTT; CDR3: CASSQGDRGESPLHF
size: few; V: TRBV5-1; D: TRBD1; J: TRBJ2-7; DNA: TGCGCCAGCAGCTTGGTTCAGGCAGGGGGTGGCTACGAGCAGTACTTC; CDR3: CASSLVQAGGGYEQYF
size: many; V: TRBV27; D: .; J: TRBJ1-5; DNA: TGTGCCAGCAGGGGGCAAGGTCAGCCCCAGCATTTT; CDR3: CASRGQGQPQHF
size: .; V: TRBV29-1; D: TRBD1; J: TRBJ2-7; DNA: TGCAGCGTTGCATTTTGGGACAGCCCTTACGAGCAGTACTTC; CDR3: CSVAFWDSPYEQYF
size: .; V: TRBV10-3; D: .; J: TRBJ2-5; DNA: TGTGCCATCAGCCCCAGTGGAGAGGGGACCCAGTACTTC; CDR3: CAISPSGEGTQYF
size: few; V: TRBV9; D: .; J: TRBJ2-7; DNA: TGTGCCAGCAGCGGCCACATGACAGCACCTACCTACGAGCAGTACTTC; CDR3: CASSGHMTAPTYEQYF
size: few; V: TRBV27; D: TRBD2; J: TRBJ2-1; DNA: TGTGCCAGCAGACACGGGAGGGCGTACAATGAGCAGTTCTTC; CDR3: CASRHGRAYNEQFF
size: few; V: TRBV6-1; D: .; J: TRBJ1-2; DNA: TGTGCCAGCAGTGAAGGTGGCAGTCTATTCACGGGCTACACCTTC; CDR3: CASSEGGSLFTGYTF
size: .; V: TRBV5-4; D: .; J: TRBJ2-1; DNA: TGTGCCAGCAGCGACGGGACACTCAATGAGCAGTTCTTC; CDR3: CASSDGTLNEQFF